What follows are 18 T cell receptor beta chains derived from one specimen sequenced in a study of cytomegalovirus exposure and HLA in healthy donors. The PCR contained 60 Vbeta and 13 Jbeta primers. The assay was immunoSEQ multiplex PCR, and TCRdb's table has in-frame clones only and misses some. The sample carries over 75,000 clones, around 71% recorded once. Specimen: PBMCs. Receptor source: a man younger than 45 in good health and CMV-seronegative.

V and J are TRBV18 and TRBJ1-5; D might be TRBD1 (6 bases). V dropped 2 bases and J dropped 3 bases, with 11 bases sitting between them. In germline, CDR1 is KGHSH, CDR2 LQKENI. The CDR3 is 15 residues long. The CDR3 DNA reads TGTGCCAGCTCACCAACCGGGACAATCAATCAGCCCCAGCATTTT. This codes for CASSPTGTINQPQHF. The complete variable domain, with remaining parts taken from reference TRBV18 and TRBJ1-5, reads NAGVMQNPRHLVRRRGQEARLRCSPMKGHSHVYWYRQLPEEGLKFMVYLQKENIIDESGMPKERFSAEFPKEGPSILRIQQVVRGDSAAYFCASSPTGTINQPQHFGDGTRLSIL.

This clone was found a few times. CDR3 region: CASSQIKASGTLYEQYF. As DNA, the CDR3 is TGCGCCAGCAGCCAAATAAAGGCTAGCGGGACACTCTACGAGCAGTACTTC. V is TRBV4-1 and J is TRBJ2-7; 9 bases match TRBD2. This CDR3 is 17 amino acids long. V gave up 2 bases and J gave up 3 bases; unmatched junction bases: 11. Germline-derived CDR1 and CDR2 are MGHRA and YSYEKL.

This clone was recorded only once. The J gene is TRBJ1-5, the V gene TRBV5-1; 9 bases are shared with TRBD1. Germline V gene data show CDR1 as SGHRS and CDR2 as YFSETQ. V lost 2 bases and J lost 4; bases outside the gene matches: 4. The CDR3 contains 15 residues. CDR3 protein: CASSFGDRENQPQHF. In nucleotides, the CDR3 is TGCGCCAGCAGCTTCGGGGACAGGGAGAATCAGCCCCAGCATTTT.

The chain employs TRBV29-1 and TRBJ2-7; TRBD2 aligns across 8 bases. In germline, CDR1 is SQVTM, CDR2 ANQGSEA. The CDR3 contains 12 residues. The trim removed 4 bases at V and 6 bases at J, leaving 5 bases unmatched. CDR3 DNA: TGCAGCGTTGCGGGGGGGCTTGGCGAGCAGTACTTC. Residues: CSVAGGLGEQYF.

Only a few counts were recorded for this clone. This chain uses TRBV29-1 with TRBJ1-4; weak D call: TRBD1 (6 bases). V was trimmed by 6 bases and J by 8 bases, leaving 19 bases between them. Germline values: CDR1 SQVTM, CDR2 ANQGSEA. The CDR3 has 14 residues. CDR3 bases: TGCAGCGTACGGGATGCGGGGGCGCACGAAAAACTGTTTTTT. It encodes CSVRDAGAHEKLFF.

The chain couples TRBV7-2 to TRBJ1-1; TRBD1 matches 8 bases. This CDR3 is 16 amino acids long. Germline loops: CDR1 SGHTA, CDR2 FQGNSA. V was pared by 5 bases and J by 3 bases, with 11 bases of the junction left unmatched. The CDR3 bases are TGTGCCAGCAGCCCTAGCGGACAGGGACGATACACTGAAGCTTTCTTT. Protein product: CASSPSGQGRYTEAFF.

This rearrangement joins TRBV5-1 to TRBJ2-3; 16 bases are shared with TRBD2. The V segment lost 4 bases and the J segment 3 bases; nucleotides outside the gene matches: 11. The CDR3 has 19 amino acids. Germline CDR1 and CDR2: SGHRS and YFSETQ. CDR3 coding DNA: TGCGCCAGCAGCCCGGGACTAGCGGGAGGGCCAGTTAGGACAGATACGCAGTATTTT. This encodes CASSPGLAGGPVRTDTQYF.

The chain couples TRBV28 to TRBJ1-5, with a possible D match to TRBD1 (6 bases). The CDR3 is 13 residues long. Trimming removed 9 bases from V and 6 bases from J, with 15 bases in between. Germline values: CDR1 MDHEN, CDR2 SYDVKM. CDR3 DNA: TGTGCCAGAGGGGGTGATCCGGGTCAGCCCCAGCATTTT. This gives the protein CARGGDPGQPQHF. The variable domain in full, with the rest retrieved from reference TRBV28 and TRBJ1-5, is DVKVTQSSRYLVKRTGEKVFLECVQDMDHENMFWYRQDPGLGLRLIYFSYDVKMKEKGDIPEGYSVSREKKERFSLILESASTNQTSMYLCARGGDPGQPQHFGDGTRLSIL.

V gene TRBV4-1 combines with J gene TRBJ2-7; 7 positions match TRBD2. CDR3 length: 14 residues. The germline V gene encodes CDR1 MGHRA and CDR2 YSYEKL. Losses at the gene ends were 4 bases for V and 5 bases for J; bases not matched to a gene: 8. This CDR3 is CASSPSGPGNEQYF. The CDR3, as DNA: TGCGCCAGCAGCCCTAGCGGCCCGGGGAACGAGCAGTACTTC.

V gene TRBV27 combines with J gene TRBJ1-1; a possible D gene is TRBD1 (5 bases). Germline V gives CDR1 MNHEY, CDR2 SMNVEV (reference sequence). This CDR3 contains 13 residues. Trimming took 4 bases from V and 7 from J, leaving 13 bases between them. The CDR3 here is CASSSPGFLEAFF. The CDR3 DNA follows: TGTGCCAGCAGTTCCCCAGGGTTTCTTGAAGCTTTCTTT.

The chain links TRBV19 to TRBJ1-2; D uncertain. With 4 bases removed from V and 7 bases from J, the gap between germline ends came to 19 bases. Germline V gene data show CDR1 as LNHDA and CDR2 as SQIVND (reference sequence). The CDR3 has 15 amino acids. CDR3 nucleotide sequence: TGTGCCAGTAGTAATCTGGCGAGGGATGTGAGTGGCTACACCTTC. It translates to CASSNLARDVSGYTF.

In this sample, this clone turned up a few times. The V and J genes are TRBV13 and TRBJ2-1, with 7 bases lining up with TRBD2. Germline-derived CDR1 and CDR2 are PRHDT and FYEKMQ (reference sequence). V was pared by 5 bases and J by 0 bases, with 10 bases of the junction left unmatched. This CDR3 contains 17 residues. For the CDR3, the DNA is TGTGCCAGCAGCCGACCTAGCGGTTGGAGCTCCTACAATGAGCAGTTCTTC. It encodes CASSRPSGWSSYNEQFF.

V usage is TRBV30 and J usage is TRBJ2-7; TRBD1 agrees at 7 bases. V dropped 0 bases and J dropped 3; count of bases not matched to a gene: 2. CDR1 and CDR2 (germline): GTSNPN, SVGIG (reference sequence). The length of the CDR3 is 13 residues. CDR3 coding DNA: TGTGCCTGGAGTGTAGGACAGGACTACGAGCAGTACTTC. This gives the protein CAWSVGQDYEQYF. The full variable domain, with the rest looked up from reference TRBV30 and TRBJ2-7, is SQTIHQWPATLVQPVGSPLSLECTVEGTSNPNLYWYRQAAGRGLQLLFYSVGIGQISSEVPQNLSASRPQDRQFILSSKKLLLSDSGFYLCAWSVGQDYEQYFGPGTRLTVT.

The chain recombines TRBV4-2 with TRBJ2-5; D is perhaps TRBD1 (5 bases). The DNA end favors TRBJ2-7, so the J call may be wrong. CDR1 is LGHNA and CDR2 is YNFKEQ in the germline V gene. The CDR3 covers 17 residues. CDR3 sequence reads: CASSQDLVTASSYEQYF. Written as DNA, the CDR3 is TGTGCCAGCAGCCAAGATTTGGTGACAGCATCATCCTACGAGCAGTACTTC.

The chain employs TRBV5-1 and TRBJ1-1; 10 positions agree with TRBD1. Germline CDR1 and CDR2: SGHRS and YFSETQ. The CDR3 is 15 residues long. V lost 0 bases, J lost 6 bases, and 5 bases stayed unmatched. The CDR3 here is CASSLAGTGVAEAFF. Here the CDR3 DNA reads TGCGCCAGCAGCTTGGCCGGGACAGGGGTGGCTGAAGCTTTCTTT.

This clone was observed a single time. The V call is TRBV10-3, the J call TRBJ2-3; D unclear. Trimming left V 6 bases short and J 0 bases short, with 13 bases between. The CDR3 consists of 15 residues. CDR1 and CDR2 (germline): ENHRY, SYGVKD. Here the CDR3 DNA reads TGTGCCATCAGGAGGAGCGAGACTAGCACAGATACGCAGTATTTT. Amino acid sequence: CAIRRSETSTDTQYF.

This chain uses TRBV30 with TRBJ1-2; possible D gene TRBD1, 6 bases. Per the germline V gene, CDR1 is GTSNPN and CDR2 is SVGIG (reference sequence). CDR3 length: 13 residues. The V end lost 5 bases, the J end lost 2 bases, and 12 bases lay between the germline ends. CDR3 sequence reads: CAWGGGGNYGYTF. CDR3 bases: TGTGCCTGGGGCGGGGGGGGCAACTATGGCTACACCTTC.

This chain connects TRBV29-1 to TRBJ2-7; 10 positions agree with TRBD1. CDR1 is SQVTM, CDR2 ANQGSEA, per germline. The CDR3 sequence is 13 residues long. Trimming took 5 bases from V and 4 from J; bases not matched to a gene: 5. In DNA, the CDR3 is TGCAGCGTTAGACAGGGGGCAGGGTACGAGCAGTACTTC. As protein: CSVRQGAGYEQYF.